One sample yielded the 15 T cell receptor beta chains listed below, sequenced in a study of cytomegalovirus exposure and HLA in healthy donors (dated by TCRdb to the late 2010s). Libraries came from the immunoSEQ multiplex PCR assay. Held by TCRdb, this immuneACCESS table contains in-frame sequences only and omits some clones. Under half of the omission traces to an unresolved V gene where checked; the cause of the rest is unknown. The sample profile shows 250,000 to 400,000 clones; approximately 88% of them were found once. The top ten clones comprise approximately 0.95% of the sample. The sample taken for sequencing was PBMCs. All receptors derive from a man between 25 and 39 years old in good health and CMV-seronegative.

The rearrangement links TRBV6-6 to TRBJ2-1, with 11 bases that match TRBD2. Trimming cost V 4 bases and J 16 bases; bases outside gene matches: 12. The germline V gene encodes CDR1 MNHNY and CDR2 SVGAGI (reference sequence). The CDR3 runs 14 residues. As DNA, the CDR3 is TGTGCCAGCAGTTCCACGACTAGCGGGGTTTTCGGTTTCTTC. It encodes CASSSTTSGVFGFF.

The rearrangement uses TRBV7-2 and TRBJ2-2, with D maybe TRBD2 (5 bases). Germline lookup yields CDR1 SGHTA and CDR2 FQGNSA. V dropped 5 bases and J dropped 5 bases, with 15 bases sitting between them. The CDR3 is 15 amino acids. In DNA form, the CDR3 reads TGTGCCAGCAGCCGGACTGGATATCGTACCGGGGAGCTGTTTTTT. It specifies CASSRTGYRTGELFF.

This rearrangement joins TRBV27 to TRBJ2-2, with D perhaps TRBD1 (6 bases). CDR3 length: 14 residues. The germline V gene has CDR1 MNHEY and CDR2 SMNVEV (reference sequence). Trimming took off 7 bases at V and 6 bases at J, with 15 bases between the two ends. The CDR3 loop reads CASTLGGSPGELFF. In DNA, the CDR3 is TGTGCCAGCACCCTAGGGGGTAGTCCCGGGGAGCTGTTTTTT.

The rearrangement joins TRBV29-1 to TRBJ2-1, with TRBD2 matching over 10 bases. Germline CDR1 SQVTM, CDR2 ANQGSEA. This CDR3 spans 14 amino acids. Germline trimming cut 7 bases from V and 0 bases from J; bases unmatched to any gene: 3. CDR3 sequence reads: CSAGLAHSYNEQFF. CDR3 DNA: TGCAGCGCGGGACTAGCGCACTCCTACAATGAGCAGTTCTTC.

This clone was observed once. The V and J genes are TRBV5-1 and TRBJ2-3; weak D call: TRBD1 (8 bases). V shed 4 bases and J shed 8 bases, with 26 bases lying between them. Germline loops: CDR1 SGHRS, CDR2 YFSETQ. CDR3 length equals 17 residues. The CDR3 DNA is TGCGCCAGCAGCCCGACAGGGGCCGGGGGGTCTTCCCTTACGCAGTATTTT. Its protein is CASSPTGAGGSSLTQYF. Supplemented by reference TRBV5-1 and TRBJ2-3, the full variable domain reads KAGVTQTPRYLIKTRGQQVTLSCSPISGHRSVSWYQQTPGQGLQFLFEYFSETQRNKGNFPGRFSGRQFSNSRSEMNVSTLELGDSALYLCASSPTGAGGSSLTQYFGPGTRLTVL.

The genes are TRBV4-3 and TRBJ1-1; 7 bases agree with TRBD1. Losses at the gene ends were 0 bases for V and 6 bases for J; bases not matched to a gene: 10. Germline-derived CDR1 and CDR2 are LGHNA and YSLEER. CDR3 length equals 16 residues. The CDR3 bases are TGCGCCAGCAGCCAAGATCAACAGGGGCTAGTAGCTGAAGCTTTCTTT. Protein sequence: CASSQDQQGLVAEAFF.

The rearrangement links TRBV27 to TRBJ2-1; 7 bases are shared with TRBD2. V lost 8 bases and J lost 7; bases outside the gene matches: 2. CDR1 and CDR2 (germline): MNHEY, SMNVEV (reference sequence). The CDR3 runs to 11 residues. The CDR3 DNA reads TGTGCCAGCGGGGGAGGGAATGAGCAGTTCTTC. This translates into CASGGGNEQFF.

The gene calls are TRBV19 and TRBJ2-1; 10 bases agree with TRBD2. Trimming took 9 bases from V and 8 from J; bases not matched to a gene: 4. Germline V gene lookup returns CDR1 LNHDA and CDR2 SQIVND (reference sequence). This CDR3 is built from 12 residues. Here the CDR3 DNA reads TGTGCCAGCGCAGCGGGGGGGTATGAGCAGTTCTTC. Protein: CASAAGGYEQFF. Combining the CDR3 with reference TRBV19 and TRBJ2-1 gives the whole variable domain DGGITQSPKYLFRKEGQNVTLSCEQNLNHDAMYWYRQDPGQGLRLIYYSQIVNDFQKGDIAEGYSVSREKKESFPLTVTSAQKNPTAFYLCASAAGGYEQFFGPGTRLTVL.

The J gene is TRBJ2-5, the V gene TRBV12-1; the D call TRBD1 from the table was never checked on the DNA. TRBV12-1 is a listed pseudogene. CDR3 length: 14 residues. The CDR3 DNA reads TGTGCCAGCAGCTCGGGACAGAAAGGTGAGACCCAGTACTTC. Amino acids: CASSSGQKGETQYF.

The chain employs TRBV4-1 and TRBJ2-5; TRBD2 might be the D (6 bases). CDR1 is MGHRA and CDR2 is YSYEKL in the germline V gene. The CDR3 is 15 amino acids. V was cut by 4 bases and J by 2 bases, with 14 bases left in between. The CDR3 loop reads CASSLAGGSQETQYF. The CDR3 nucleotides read TGCGCCAGCAGCCTGGCAGGAGGGAGTCAAGAGACCCAGTACTTC.

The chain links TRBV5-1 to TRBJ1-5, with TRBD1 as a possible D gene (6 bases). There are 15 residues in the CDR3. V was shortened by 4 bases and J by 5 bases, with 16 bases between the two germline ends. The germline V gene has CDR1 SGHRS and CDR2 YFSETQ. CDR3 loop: CASSVHGTYHQPQHF. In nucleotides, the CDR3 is TGCGCCAGCAGCGTTCACGGGACATATCATCAGCCCCAGCATTTT.

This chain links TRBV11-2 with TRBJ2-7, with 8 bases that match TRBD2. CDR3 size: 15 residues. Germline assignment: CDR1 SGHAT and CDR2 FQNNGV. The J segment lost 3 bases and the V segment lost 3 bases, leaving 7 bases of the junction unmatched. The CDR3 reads CASSFQRGTGYEQYF. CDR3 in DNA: TGTGCCAGCAGCTTCCAGCGGGGGACGGGCTACGAGCAGTACTTC.

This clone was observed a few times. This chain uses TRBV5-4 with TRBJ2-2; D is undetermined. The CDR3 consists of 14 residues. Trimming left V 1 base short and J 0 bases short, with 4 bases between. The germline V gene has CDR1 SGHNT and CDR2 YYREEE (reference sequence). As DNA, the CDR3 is TGTGCCAGCAGCTTGTACACGAACACCGGGGAGCTGTTTTTT. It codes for CASSLYTNTGELFF.

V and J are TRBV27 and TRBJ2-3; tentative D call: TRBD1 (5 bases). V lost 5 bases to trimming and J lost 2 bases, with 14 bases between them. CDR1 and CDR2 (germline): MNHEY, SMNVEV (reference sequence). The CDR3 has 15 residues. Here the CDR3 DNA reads TGTGCCAGCAGTCGCCTCAGGGTTTCCACAGATACGCAGTATTTT. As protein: CASSRLRVSTDTQYF.

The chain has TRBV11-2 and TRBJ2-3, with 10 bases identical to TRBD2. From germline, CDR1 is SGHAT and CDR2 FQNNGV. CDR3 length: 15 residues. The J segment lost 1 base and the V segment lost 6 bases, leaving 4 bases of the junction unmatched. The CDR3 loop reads CASSRTSGGTDTQYF. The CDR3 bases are TGTGCCAGCAGTAGGACTAGCGGTGGCACAGATACGCAGTATTTT.